This passage covers 32 T cell receptor beta chains from one sample sequenced in a study of shared clonotypes between healthy human individuals (dated by TCRdb to 2020 to 2022). Library preparation employed the immunoSEQ multiplex PCR assay. TCRdb retrieved this table from immuneACCESS and kept in-frame rearrangements only. Not all clones are present; in checked studies, unresolved V genes account for under half, and no reason is known for the remainder. The sample data list some 2 million clones, and about 95% of these were observed just once. Roughly 1% of the sample lies in the top ten. CD8 naive samples were CD45RO-negative cells positively selected for CCR7, giving a CD45RA+CCR7+ population that excluded TemRA cells. The sequenced material came from naive CD8+ T cells sorted from blood. The cell subset or site label on this specimen signifies: CD45RA+CCR7+. These TCRs come from a man between 18 and 29 years old in good health.

The gene calls are TRBV30 and TRBJ2-1; D perhaps matches TRBD2 (5 bases). Trimming pared 4 bases from V and 0 bases from J, leaving 10 bases between. There are 14 residues in the CDR3. Looked up from germline, CDR1 is GTSNPN and CDR2 is SVGIG (reference sequence). CDR3 in DNA: TGTGCCTGGAACTACGGAGGCTCCTACAATGAGCAGTTCTTC. Residues: CAWNYGGSYNEQFF.

The chain combines TRBV28 with TRBJ2-2; tentative D call: TRBD1 (6 bases). CDR1 and CDR2 from the germline V gene are MDHEN and SYDVKM. The CDR3 loop spans 18 amino acids. The V end was cut by 6 bases, the J end by 5 bases, with 25 bases between. DNA for the CDR3: TGTGCCAGCAGCCCACTCCTGCCCCCGGGACATAAGACCGGGGAGCTGTTTTTT. Translation gives CASSPLLPPGHKTGELFF.

The J gene is TRBJ1-5, the V gene TRBV9; TRBD1 might be the D (5 bases). V lost 3 bases and J lost 1, with 20 bases in between. The CDR3 is made up of 18 amino acids. Germline V CDR1 and CDR2: SGDLS, YYNGEE. CDR3 region: CASSEKGRAKGSNQPQHF. CDR3 DNA sequence: TGTGCCAGCAGCGAGAAAGGCCGGGCCAAGGGGAGCAATCAGCCCCAGCATTTT.

The chain uses TRBV5-4 and TRBJ2-1; tentative D call: TRBD1 (5 bases). The CDR3 consists of 13 residues. Germline V lookup: CDR1 SGHNT, CDR2 YYREEE (reference sequence). V lost 7 bases and J 0 bases, leaving 8 bases between the germline ends. Here the CDR3 DNA reads TGTGCCAGCGCAGGGCCCTCCTACAATGAGCAGTTCTTC. Protein sequence: CASAGPSYNEQFF.

The V call is TRBV9, the J call TRBJ2-2, with D uncertain. This CDR3 comprises 13 residues. Trimming removed 4 bases at V and 5 bases at J, with 9 bases between. The germline CDR1 and CDR2 sequences are SGDLS and YYNGEE. The CDR3 sequence: CASSPIRTGELFF. The CDR3 DNA reads as TGTGCCAGCAGCCCAATCCGGACCGGGGAGCTGTTTTTT.

Note on this clone: Other DNA sequences in this sample translate to the same CDR3. J is TRBJ2-7 and V is TRBV5-6, with D possibly TRBD1 on 6 matching bases. CDR1 is SGHDT, CDR2 YYEEEE, per germline. V lost 2 bases to trimming and J lost 0 bases, with 9 bases between them. The CDR3 runs to 14 residues. CDR3 protein: CASSFQGSSYEQYF. CDR3 nucleotides: TGTGCCAGCAGCTTCCAGGGGAGCTCCTACGAGCAGTACTTC.

This rearrangement joins TRBV27 to TRBJ2-7, with D possibly TRBD2 on 6 matching bases. The CDR3 covers 16 residues. Germline-derived CDR1 and CDR2 are MNHEY and SMNVEV (reference sequence). Trimming removed 2 bases from V and 3 bases from J, with 17 bases in between. The CDR3 loop is CASSLQVGQGGYEQYF. Here the CDR3 DNA reads TGTGCCAGCAGTTTACAGGTCGGGCAGGGAGGCTACGAGCAGTACTTC.

This rearrangement joins TRBV10-3 to TRBJ2-1, with D tentatively TRBD2 (6 bases). The germline gives CDR1 ENHRY, CDR2 SYGVKD. Trimming left V 10 bases short and J 4 bases short, with 11 bases between. CDR3 length: 12 amino acids. The CDR3 DNA reads TGTGCCACGTGGGACTCTTACAATGAGCAGTTCTTC. The encoded protein is CATWDSYNEQFF.

The genes are TRBV19 and TRBJ2-1; D might be TRBD2 (5 bases). Germline V gene sequence: CDR1 LNHDA, CDR2 SQIVND (reference sequence). The CDR3 consists of 11 residues. Deletions cut 10 bases from V and 7 bases from J, with 11 bases between. In DNA form, the CDR3 reads TGTGCCACCCTAGGAGGAAATGAGCAGTTCTTC. This sequence encodes CATLGGNEQFF.

The chain recombines TRBV29-1 with TRBJ1-2; no clear D. The V end was cut by 7 bases, the J end by 1 base, with 7 bases between. This CDR3 comprises 11 residues. CDR1 and CDR2 from the germline V gene are SQVTM and ANQGSEA. This CDR3 reads CSEGDNYGYTF. As DNA, the CDR3 is TGCAGCGAAGGAGATAACTATGGCTACACCTTC.

The chain is built from TRBV11-2 and TRBJ2-7; D remains ambiguous. CDR1 is SGHAT, CDR2 FQNNGV, per germline. V was cut by 2 bases and J by 3 bases, with 8 bases left in between. This CDR3 is built from 13 residues. The CDR3 DNA follows: TGTGCCAGCAGCTTATACATTGACTACGAGCAGTACTTC. It codes for CASSLYIDYEQYF. Based on the CDR3 plus reference TRBV11-2 and TRBJ2-7, the full variable domain is EAGVAQSPRYKIIEKRQSVAFWCNPISGHATLYWYQQILGQGPKLLIQFQNNGVVDDSQLPKDRFSAERLKGVDSTLKIQPAKLEDSAVYLCASSLYIDYEQYFGPGTRLTVT.

The gene calls are TRBV11-1 and TRBJ2-7; D possibly corresponds to TRBD1 (6 bases). The CDR3 is made up of 13 amino acids. Germline CDR1 SGHAT, CDR2 FQDESV (reference sequence). V lost 4 bases to trimming and J lost 3 bases, with 10 bases between them. As DNA, the CDR3 is TGTGCCAGCAGCTACGGACAGTTCTACGAGCAGTACTTC. This gives the protein CASSYGQFYEQYF.

The rearrangement joins TRBV4-1 to TRBJ2-7, with 9 bases matching TRBD1. Germline CDR1 reads MGHRA; CDR2 reads YSYEKL. V trimming: 0 bases; J trimming: 4 bases; junction bases outside the gene matches: 4. This CDR3 region has 15 residues. The CDR3 DNA reads TGCGCCAGCAGCCAAGATGGGGGACAGGGTTACGAGCAGTACTTC. Amino acid sequence: CASSQDGGQGYEQYF.

V usage is TRBV7-9 and J usage is TRBJ2-7; 7 bases line up with TRBD2. The CDR3 runs to 14 residues. CDR1 and CDR2 (germline): SEHNR, FQNEAQ (reference sequence). With 1 base clipped from V and 6 bases from J, the junction kept 6 bases outside the gene matches. CDR3 DNA: TGTGCCAGCAGCTTAGGGGTGACGGGAGGCGAGCAGTACTTC. Encoded protein: CASSLGVTGGEQYF.

The V call is TRBV27, the J call TRBJ2-1; 8 bases line up with TRBD1. After removal of 4 bases from V and 4 bases from J, the junction contained 9 bases not matched to a gene. Germline V gene lookup returns CDR1 MNHEY and CDR2 SMNVEV (reference sequence). CDR3 length: 16 residues. CDR3 residues: CASSSSTGAYYNEQFF. CDR3 sequence (DNA): TGTGCCAGCAGTTCGTCGACAGGGGCCTATTACAATGAGCAGTTCTTC.

The chain combines TRBV10-3 with TRBJ2-2; TRBD2 is a possible D gene (6 bases). The V gene lost 11 bases and the J gene lost 2 bases, with 12 bases spanning the gap. This CDR3 is 13 amino acids long. In germline, CDR1 is ENHRY, CDR2 SYGVKD. For the CDR3, the DNA is TGTGCCGTCTCGGGACTTAACACCGGGGAGCTGTTTTTT. It encodes CAVSGLNTGELFF.

The gene calls are TRBV14 and TRBJ2-1, with TRBD1 identical over 8 bases. Germline V lookup: CDR1 SGHDN, CDR2 FVKESK. Germline trimming cut 3 bases from V and 6 bases from J; bases unmatched to any gene: 4. The CDR3 is made up of 14 amino acids. In nucleotides, the CDR3 is TGTGCCAGCAGCCAGGTCGACAGGGGCAATGAGCAGTTCTTC. It is translated as CASSQVDRGNEQFF.

The chain employs TRBV7-9 and TRBJ2-5, with a weak D call TRBD2 (5 bases). This CDR3 is built from 16 residues. Per the germline V gene, CDR1 is SEHNR and CDR2 is FQNEAQ (reference sequence). V lost 3 bases and J 5 bases, leaving 19 bases between the germline ends. The CDR3 reads CASSLGSGLLQETQYF. DNA for the CDR3: TGTGCCAGCAGCTTGGGCTCCGGACTGCTGCAGGAGACCCAGTACTTC.

V usage is TRBV6-1 and J usage is TRBJ2-7; possibly TRBD2 for D (5 bases). The V end lost 0 bases, the J end lost 2 bases, and 14 bases lay between the germline ends. This CDR3 contains 16 residues. The germline gives CDR1 MNHNS, CDR2 SASEGT. CDR3 in amino acids: CASSEAPSGGAYEQYF. In DNA form, the CDR3 reads TGTGCCAGCAGTGAAGCTCCCAGCGGTGGAGCCTACGAGCAGTACTTC.

This clone was counted only a few times. This specimen includes other DNA sequences encoding the same CDR3. This chain uses TRBV5-6 with TRBJ2-3; 9 bases align to TRBD1. The V gene's germline CDR1 is SGHDT and CDR2 YYEEEE. V lost 3 bases to trimming and J lost 3 bases; unmatched junction nucleotides: 2. CDR3 length: 14 amino acids. This CDR3 reads CASSWDRATDTQYF. The DNA of the CDR3 is TGTGCCAGCAGCTGGGACAGGGCAACAGATACGCAGTATTTT.

This sequence joins TRBV13 and TRBJ2-3; 13 bases are a match to TRBD2. Germline V gene data show CDR1 as PRHDT and CDR2 as FYEKMQ (reference sequence). With V trimmed by 3 bases and J by 5 bases, 5 bases remained unmatched. The CDR3 contains 16 residues. The CDR3 nucleotides read TGTGCCAGCAGCTTCAGACTAGCGGGAGGATTAGATACGCAGTATTTT. Translation gives CASSFRLAGGLDTQYF.

The chain carries TRBV29-1 and TRBJ2-3; D perhaps matches TRBD1 (5 bases). Germline V gene lookup returns CDR1 SQVTM and CDR2 ANQGSEA. The ends were cut back, 0 bases at V and 0 bases at J, with 19 bases in the middle. This CDR3 comprises 18 residues. CDR3 coding DNA: TGCAGCGTTGAAGATCTGGCTTCGGCAGGGCCTAGCACAGATACGCAGTATTTT. It encodes CSVEDLASAGPSTDTQYF.

Concerning this clone itself: The same CDR3 can be traced to other DNA sequences in this sample. The CDR3 sequence: CASSLGQMNTEAFF. The CDR3 nucleotides read TGCGCCAGCAGCTTGGGTCAGATGAACACTGAAGCTTTCTTT. This chain joins TRBV5-1 and TRBJ1-1; D is unresolved. The germline gives CDR1 SGHRS, CDR2 YFSETQ. Trimming cost V 0 bases and J 0 bases, with 6 bases left between them. The length of the CDR3 is 14 residues.

This clone is a singleton in its sample. The rearrangement uses TRBV7-9 and TRBJ2-2, with no clear D. This CDR3 is built from 14 residues. Trimming shortened V by 3 bases and J by 0 bases, and 5 bases separated the two germline ends. Germline V gives CDR1 SEHNR, CDR2 FQNEAQ (reference sequence). CDR3 DNA sequence: TGTGCCAGCAGCTTCCCCGCGAACACCGGGGAGCTGTTTTTT. This sequence encodes CASSFPANTGELFF. The whole variable domain, filled in from reference TRBV7-9 and TRBJ2-2, reads DTGVSQNPRHKITKRGQNVTFRCDPISEHNRLYWYRQTLGQGPEFLTYFQNEAQLEKSRLLSDRFSAERPKGSFSTLEIQRTEQGDSAMYLCASSFPANTGELFFGEGSRLTVL.

To note about this clone: An end of the junction differs from the germline gene, which may be a read error. CDR3: CTSSSGLSYEQYF. In nucleotides, the CDR3 is TGTACCAGCAGCTCGGGACTGAGCTACGAGCAGTACTTC. The genes are TRBV5-6 and TRBJ2-7; a weak D match, TRBD2 (6 bases). CDR1 is SGHDT, CDR2 YYEEEE, per germline. The CDR3 length is 13 residues.

The chain uses TRBV6-1 and TRBJ1-4; 8 bases are shared with TRBD1. The CDR3 is 15 residues long. V was pared by 4 bases and J by 6 bases, with 7 bases of the junction left unmatched. Germline V lookup: CDR1 MNHNS, CDR2 SASEGT. CDR3 loop: CASSGWTGYYEKLFF. As DNA, the CDR3 is TGTGCCAGCAGTGGATGGACAGGGTATTATGAAAAACTGTTTTTT.

This clone has a single count. The chain carries TRBV28 and TRBJ2-7; D perhaps matches TRBD1 (6 bases). V shed 6 bases and J shed 3 bases, with 9 bases lying between them. This CDR3 contains 12 residues. The germline V gene encodes CDR1 MDHEN and CDR2 SYDVKM. CDR3 in DNA: TGTGCCAGCAGCGCAGGGGTCTACGAGCAGTACTTC. This sequence encodes CASSAGVYEQYF.

The genes are TRBV10-2 and TRBJ2-3; TRBD2 is a possible D gene (5 bases). Trimming pared 0 bases from V and 0 bases from J, leaving 16 bases between. CDR1 and CDR2 from the germline V gene are WSHSY and SAAADI. The CDR3 is 18 amino acids. The CDR3 sequence: CASSESSWLALSTDTQYF. The DNA for the CDR3 is TGCGCCAGCAGTGAGTCGTCTTGGCTAGCCCTGAGCACAGATACGCAGTATTTT.

V gene TRBV27 combines with J gene TRBJ2-1; tentatively, D is TRBD1 (5 bases). Germline CDR1 MNHEY, CDR2 SMNVEV (reference sequence). The V and J ends lost 8 bases and 9 bases respectively, with 20 bases between them. This CDR3 spans 14 amino acids. As DNA, the CDR3 is TGTGCCAGCCAACCTGACGCAGGGATTCGTGAGCAGTTCTTC. Translation gives CASQPDAGIREQFF.

The chain joins TRBV7-9 to TRBJ2-7, with 10 bases that match TRBD1. The length of the CDR3 is 15 residues. Trimming removed 5 bases from V and 7 bases from J; junction bases left unmatched: 11. Germline V CDR1 and CDR2: SEHNR, FQNEAQ (reference sequence). CDR3 protein: CASSISGTGEVEQYF. The CDR3 bases are TGTGCCAGCAGCATTTCCGGGACAGGGGAGGTGGAGCAGTACTTC.

V is TRBV4-1 and J is TRBJ2-7; the D gene could be TRBD1 or TRBD2 (5 bases each). The CDR3 has 14 residues. Germline-derived CDR1 and CDR2 are MGHRA and YSYEKL. The V gene lost 5 bases and the J gene lost 9 bases, with 20 bases spanning the gap. The CDR3 DNA follows: TGCGCCAGCAGCTACAATAGTCGTGGGGACGGGCAGTACTTC. It yields the protein CASSYNSRGDGQYF.

This clone showed up just once. This rearrangement joins TRBV5-6 to TRBJ1-6; TRBD1 might be the D (6 bases). Germline CDR1 and CDR2: SGHDT and YYEEEE. The CDR3 has 16 amino acids. Trimming removed 4 bases at V and 9 bases at J, with 20 bases between. CDR3: CASSPGWGRDFSPLHF. CDR3 DNA: TGTGCCAGCAGCCCGGGGTGGGGGCGCGATTTTTCACCCCTCCACTTT.